A selection of T cell receptor beta chains follows, all from one sample in a study of identical twins. TCRdb redid the calling of the 5' RACE reads with MiXCR, one entry per CDR3 protein. The top ten hold about 0.5% of the sample, which has about 530,000 distinct CDR3 sequences, 20% to 25% seen once. The sample was also linked to a second study, of yellow fever vaccine responses in identical twins.

The sequencing sample was made of CD4+ T cells sorted from blood. All receptors come from a woman younger than 35 in good health. Each CDR3 is given with its conserved first and last residue. A D gene is named only where the DNA matches it firmly. Size tells how often a clone was seen (once, few, many) or the class of an expanded clone, and some rows leave it out.

v_gene,d_gene,abundance,len,j_gene,CDR3nt,CDR3aa
TRBV20-1,-,-,15,TRBJ1-4,TGCAGTGCTATATCTTCCTGGGGCGCCGGCGAAAAACTGTTTTTT,CSAISSWGAGEKLFF
TRBV3-1,TRBD2,-,16,TRBJ2-3,TGTGCCAGCAGCCAAGTAGCGGGATTTAGCACAGATACGCAGTATTTT,CASSQVAGFSTDTQYF
TRBV10-3,TRBD1,few,14,TRBJ1-5,TGTGCCATCAGTGACAGGGGGGGTGATCAGCCCCAGCATTTT,CAISDRGGDQPQHF
TRBV5-5,-,-,15,TRBJ2-7,TGTGCCAGCAGCCGTGATTGGGGATGGACCTACGAGCAGTACTTC,CASSRDWGWTYEQYF
TRBV9,-,few,13,TRBJ2-5,TGTGCCAGCAGCGTAGGTTTGTGGGAGACCCAGTACTTC,CASSVGLWETQYF
TRBV2,-,-,14,TRBJ2-2,TGTGCCAGCGTGGGGCAGAGCCTCACCGGGGAGCTGTTTTTT,CASVGQSLTGELFF
TRBV12-3/TRBV12-4,TRBD1,few,13,TRBJ1-2,TGTGCCAGCAGTCAAAGACAGGGTTGGGGCTACACCTTC,CASSQRQGWGYTF
TRBV5-1,TRBD1,-,17,TRBJ1-1,TGCGCCAGCAGCTTGAGTCCGACAGGGGTAGGGAACACTGAAGCTTTCTTT,CASSLSPTGVGNTEAFF
TRBV7-8,-,few,12,TRBJ2-5,TGTGCCAGCAGTTCAATCTTGGAGACCCAGTACTTC,CASSSILETQYF
TRBV20-1,TRBD1,few,13,TRBJ2-5,TGCAGTGCTAGAGTTGAGGGGGCGAAGACCCAGTACTTC,CSARVEGAKTQYF
TRBV12-3/TRBV12-4,-,-,17,TRBJ2-2,TGTGCCAGCAGGTATAGGTCGGTATCGGCCAACACCGGGGAGCTGTTTTTT,CASRYRSVSANTGELFF
TRBV20-1,-,-,12,TRBJ2-1,TGCAGTGCTAGTTTGGGCGGGAAGGAACAGTTCTTC,CSASLGGKEQFF
TRBV2,TRBD1,-,11,TRBJ1-1,TGTGCCAGCAGTCAGGGGGCCAACGCTTTCTTT,CASSQGANAFF
TRBV4-1,-,-,13,TRBJ2-7,TGCGCCAGCAGCATCTGGGCCGCCGAGGAGCAGTACTTC,CASSIWAAEEQYF
TRBV20-1,TRBD1,-,14,TRBJ1-1,TGCAGTGCTAGTTACAGGGGCTTTTCCACTGAAGCTTTCTTT,CSASYRGFSTEAFF
TRBV7-8,TRBD1,-,13,TRBJ1-2,TGTGCCAGCAGCGAAGACAGGGGGTTTGGCTACACCTTC,CASSEDRGFGYTF
TRBV7-9,TRBD1,-,15,TRBJ2-1,TGTGCCAGCAGTGGGACAGGTAGGAGCTACAATGAGCAGTTCTTC,CASSGTGRSYNEQFF
TRBV29-1,TRBD2,-,14,TRBJ2-3,TGCAGCGCCCTTAGCGGGACTGGGGCAGATACGCAGTATTTT,CSALSGTGADTQYF
TRBV20-1,TRBD2,-,15,TRBJ2-5,TGCAGTGCTCCTGGACTAGCGGGAAGGGGAGAGACCCAGTACTTC,CSAPGLAGRGETQYF
TRBV11-3,-,few,15,TRBJ2-1,TGTGCCAGCAGCTTAAGTGGAGGGAGGTCGAATGAGCAGTTCTTC,CASSLSGGRSNEQFF
TRBV20-1,TRBD2,few,13,TRBJ2-5,TGCAGTGCAGTAGCGGGAGTGGGAGAGACCCAGTACTTC,CSAVAGVGETQYF
TRBV28,-,-,15,TRBJ2-4,TGTGCCAGCAGTTTCAGGGGAGGGGTAGTAAACATTCAGTACTTC,CASSFRGGVVNIQYF
TRBV5-1,-,few,16,TRBJ2-2,TGCGCCAGCAGCCCGGGACACCGCTCGAACACCGGGGAGCTGTTTTTT,CASSPGHRSNTGELFF
TRBV6-1,TRBD2,few,15,TRBJ2-7,TGTGCCAGCAGTGAATTAGCGGGTTCCTCCTACGAGCAGTACTTC,CASSELAGSSYEQYF
TRBV20-1,TRBD2,-,15,TRBJ2-3,TGCAGTGCTACTAGCGGGGCTAACGTCGCAGATACGCAGTATTTT,CSATSGANVADTQYF
TRBV11-2,-,-,13,TRBJ1-1,TGTGCCAGCAGCACATCCCGGCAGGTTGAAGCTTTCTTT,CASSTSRQVEAFF
TRBV28,-,few,14,TRBJ2-1,TGTGCCAGCAACCTTGTAGGGGCCTACAATGAGCAGTTCTTC,CASNLVGAYNEQFF
TRBV29-1,-,few,16,TRBJ1-4,TGCAGCGTTGAAGGGGTAACTGGGGATGACGGCGAAAAACTGTTTTTT,CSVEGVTGDDGEKLFF
TRBV5-1,-,-,14,TRBJ2-5,TGCGCCAGCAGCTTAGGGACCAGACAAGAGACCCAGTACTTC,CASSLGTRQETQYF
TRBV6-2/TRBV6-3,-,-,11,TRBJ1-2,TGTGCCACCTCGACAGGCTGGGGCTACACCTTC,CATSTGWGYTF
TRBV15,-,few,19,TRBJ2-3,TGTGCCACCAGCAGAGATCGGGGCCCGGGCCCAAAGTTCTCAGATACGCAGTATTTT,CATSRDRGPGPKFSDTQYF
TRBV6-4,-,few,13,TRBJ2-2,TGTGCCAGCAGTGTCGGGAGCACCGGGGAGCTGTTTTTT,CASSVGSTGELFF
TRBV20-1,-,-,14,TRBJ2-1,TGCAGTGCTAGCAGAGGGAGGCAAACCAATGAGCAGTTCTTC,CSASRGRQTNEQFF
TRBV2,-,-,14,TRBJ2-7,TGTGCCAGCAAGGGGCGGGGAACCACCTACGAGCAGTACTTC,CASKGRGTTYEQYF
TRBV12-3/TRBV12-4,-,-,17,TRBJ2-3,TGTGCCAGCAGTTTAGGTGGGGGGTTGGCACTACCACATACGCAGTATTTT,CASSLGGGLALPHTQYF
TRBV20-1,TRBD1,-,14,TRBJ2-7,TGCAGTGCTAGAATGACAGGGATTTCCTACGAGCAGTACTTC,CSARMTGISYEQYF
TRBV20-1,-,few,11,TRBJ2-1,TGCAGTGCCGAGCTACACAATGAGCAGTTCTTC,CSAELHNEQFF
TRBV28,-,-,13,TRBJ2-4,TGTGCCAGCAGATTGGGGGAACGAAACATTCAGTACTTC,CASRLGERNIQYF
TRBV11-2,-,-,15,TRBJ1-1,TGTGCCAGCAGCTTAATTGGGAGCATGAACACTGAAGCTTTCTTT,CASSLIGSMNTEAFF
TRBV3-1,-,-,15,TRBJ2-2,TGTGCCAGCATCCAAGGCAGGGGTAACACCGGGGAGCTGTTTTTT,CASIQGRGNTGELFF
TRBV5-1,-,-,13,TRBJ2-1,TGCGCCAGCAGCCCGAGGTCCCACAATGAGCAGTTCTTC,CASSPRSHNEQFF
TRBV3-1,-,few,15,TRBJ2-3,TGTGCCAGCAGAGCCGGACAGAGGTTTACAGATACGCAGTATTTT,CASRAGQRFTDTQYF
TRBV5-4,TRBD2,few,16,TRBJ2-3,TGTGCCAGCAGCTTAGATGGACTAGCGGGCACAGATACGCAGTATTTT,CASSLDGLAGTDTQYF
TRBV5-1,-,few,15,TRBJ2-2,TGCGCCAGCAGCGAGAGACAGGGAGGAATCGGGGAGCTGTTTTTT,CASSERQGGIGELFF
TRBV5-1,TRBD2,-,15,TRBJ2-1,TGCGCCAGCAGGGTTATTAGCGGGAGTTTAGATGAGCAGTTCTTC,CASRVISGSLDEQFF